The T cell receptor (beta chain) under discussion was sequenced for a study of OX40 agonist ivuxolimab in advanced cancers. Looking at the study overall: Subjects had a mean age of around 60 years, with a range of 23 to 79; 82.7% were male. General study points: CD8+ T cells averaged more expanded clones than CD4+.

The data were produced by immunoSEQ multiplex PCR, yet TCRdb's version contains in-frame clones alone and is incomplete. The sample has under 50,000 clones, roughly 80% seen once. Germline-derived CDR1 and CDR2 are SGHDT and YYEEEE. This CDR3 is built from 15 residues. V lost 7 bases and J lost 4; bases outside the gene matches: 13. This clone has a single count. The antigen is not known. The specimen comprised CD4+ or CD8+ T cells sorted from blood, sampled in a trial of the OX40 agonist ivuxolimab. This receptor was taken from an adult with an advanced solid tumor such as melanoma, head and neck, liver or kidney cancer. The chain joins TRBV5-6 to TRBJ1-2; 7 nucleotides align to TRBD1. The CDR3 coding sequence is TGTGCCAGCCAACTAATAGAGGGGGCAAGCTATGGCTACACCTTC. Translated: CASQLIEGASYGYTF.